This entry features one T cell receptor (beta chain) sequence. The CDR3 end lies 3 residues beyond the end of the read and is filled in from the germline J gene. The CDR3 is made up of 14 amino acids. V shed 4 bases and J shed 9 bases, with 15 bases lying between them. The germline CDR1 and CDR2 sequences are SGHAT and FQDESV (reference sequence). Libraries were prepared by immunoSEQ multiplex PCR; TCRdb keeps only in-frame clonotypes and omits some of them. Its table records 45,000 to 55,000 clones. These data belong to a study of Tregs in tolerant kidney transplant recipients. This TCR was recovered from a human donor who received a combined kidney and bone marrow transplant. The specimen was CD4+ T cells from blood, collected before the transplant. The chain employs TRBV11-1 and TRBJ2-2; TRBD1 might be the D (6 bases). CDR3 sequence reads: CASSSATGSRELFF. The covered CDR3 bases are TGTGCCAGCAGCTCCGCTACAGGGTCCCGGGAG.